This TCR beta chain was sequenced during a study of blood T cell repertoires in COVID-19 (TCRdb year 2020). Turning to the overall study: Collaborator samples came from the United States, Italy and Spain and covered acute and convalescent phases of COVID-19. The material from the prospective study consisted of cDNA or gDNA derived from T cells, B-cell-depleted T cells, or PBMCs. Deeply sampled blood TCRbeta repertoires from subjects exposed to, actively infected with, or recovered from COVID-19 were included in the dataset. A freely available public database, intended as a resource for researchers studying the immune response to SARS-CoV-2, is where the repertoires were released. Samples came from the ongoing ImmuneRACE study (first 160 participants) plus 1,254 subjects from 6 global collaborators. Nearly every sample came with metadata listing a de-identified subject ID, COVID-19 status, age in years and sex. Where available, HLA class I and class II types were obtained from metadata supplied by the sample provider rather than from assay-based typing.

Participants in the prospective study were enrolled through a virtual design, were aged roughly 18 to 100 years, and lived in roughly 24 United States geographic areas. In the prospective study, participants were assigned to cohorts based on the clinical history participants reported in a screening survey and a study questionnaire. Recovered participants in ImmuneRACE Cohort 3 were defined as having two consecutive negative NP/OP PCR tests, clearance from a healthcare professional, or resolution of symptoms. In the prospective study, mobile phlebotomists collected whole blood, serum and a nasopharyngeal or oropharyngeal swab from each participant. Participants in the prospective study had the option to provide additional blood draws and questionnaires over a roughly two-month period. Before DNA extraction, prospective study blood samples were shipped either frozen or at room temperature. Trimming costs V 3 bases and J 3 bases, and their ends lie 6 bases apart. The germline V gene encodes CDR1 SGHDN and CDR2 FVKESK. Including the terminal cysteine and phenylalanine, the CDR3 comprises 13 residues. Kept here is only the CDR3 DNA, which spans 39 bases and is read in frame from base 1.

Findings and caveats that apply to the study as a whole: The quantity of clinical and demographic metadata differed by source and by participant and was supplied without curation.

The immunoSEQ Assay, a bias-controlled multiplex PCR, was used to amplify TCRbeta CDR3 regions from genomic DNA. Under the source paper's analysis protocol: The number of nucleated cells in each sample was estimated by amplification of reference gene primers within the assay. To quantify the absolute abundance of each unique TCRbeta CDR3 rearrangement, sequence reads were collapsed and filtered. Productive Simpson clonality was computed per sample as the square root of Simpson's diversity index over productive rearrangements. TCRdb took this table from immuneACCESS and kept in-frame rearrangements with V and J called. Such tables lack part of the clones; where checked against another copy, unresolved V genes explain under half of the gap, and the rest is unexplained. V, J and clone size derive from that table, while D and trimming were established from the DNA sequence. The sample table shows 300,000 to 350,000 clones, and 87% are seen once. The ten biggest clones cover 8% to 9% of the sample.

A note on this clone: No cognate antigen has been identified for it. No base quality information exists; no much larger clone differs at one position.

Sequencing was carried out using PBMCs or T cells enriched from blood (not recorded which). This clonotype was obtained from a woman aged 18 to 35 who had recovered from COVID-19. The V and J genes are TRBV14 and TRBJ2-1, with TRBD1 tentatively as D gene (6 bases match). The CDR3 has the sequence CASSQDSYNEQFF. The bases read TGTGCCAGCAGCCAGGACAGCTACAATGAGCAGTTCTTC.